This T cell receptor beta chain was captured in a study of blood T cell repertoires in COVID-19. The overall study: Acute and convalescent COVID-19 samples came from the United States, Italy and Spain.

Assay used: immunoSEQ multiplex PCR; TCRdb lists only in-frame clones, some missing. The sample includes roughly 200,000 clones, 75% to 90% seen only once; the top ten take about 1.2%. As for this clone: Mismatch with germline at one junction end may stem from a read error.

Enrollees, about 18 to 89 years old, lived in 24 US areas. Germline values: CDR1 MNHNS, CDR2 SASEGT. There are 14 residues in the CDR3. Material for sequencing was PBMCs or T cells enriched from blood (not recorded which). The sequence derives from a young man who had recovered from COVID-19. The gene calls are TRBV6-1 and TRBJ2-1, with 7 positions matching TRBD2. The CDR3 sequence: CASSKAGLYNEQFF. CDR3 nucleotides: TGTGCCAGCAGTAAAGCGGGGCTCTACAATGAGCAGTTCTTC.